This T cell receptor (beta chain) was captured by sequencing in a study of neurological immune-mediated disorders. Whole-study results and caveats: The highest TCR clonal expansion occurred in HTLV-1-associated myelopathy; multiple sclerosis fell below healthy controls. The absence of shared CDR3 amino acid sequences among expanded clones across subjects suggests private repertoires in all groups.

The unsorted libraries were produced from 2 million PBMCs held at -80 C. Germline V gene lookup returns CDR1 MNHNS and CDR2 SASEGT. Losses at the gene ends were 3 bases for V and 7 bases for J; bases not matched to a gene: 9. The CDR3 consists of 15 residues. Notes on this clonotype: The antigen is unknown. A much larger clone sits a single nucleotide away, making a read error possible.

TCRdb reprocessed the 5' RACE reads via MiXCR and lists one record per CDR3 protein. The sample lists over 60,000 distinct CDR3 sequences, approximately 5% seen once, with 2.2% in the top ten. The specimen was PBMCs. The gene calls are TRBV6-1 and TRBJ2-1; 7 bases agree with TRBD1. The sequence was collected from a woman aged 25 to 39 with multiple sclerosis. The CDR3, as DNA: TGTGCCAGCAGTGAGCAACAGGGGTGGCCTAATGAGCAGTTCTTC. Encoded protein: CASSEQQGWPNEQFF.